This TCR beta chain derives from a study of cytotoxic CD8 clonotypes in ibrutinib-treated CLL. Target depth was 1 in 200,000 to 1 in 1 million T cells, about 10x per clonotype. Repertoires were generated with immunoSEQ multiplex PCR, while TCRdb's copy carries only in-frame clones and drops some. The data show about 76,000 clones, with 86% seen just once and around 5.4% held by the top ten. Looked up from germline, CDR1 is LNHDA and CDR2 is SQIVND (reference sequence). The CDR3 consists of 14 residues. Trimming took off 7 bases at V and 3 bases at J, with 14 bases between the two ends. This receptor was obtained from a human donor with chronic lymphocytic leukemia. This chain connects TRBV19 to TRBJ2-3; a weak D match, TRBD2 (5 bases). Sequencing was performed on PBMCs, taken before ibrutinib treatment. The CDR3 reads CASNRRTGTDTQYF. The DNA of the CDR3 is TGTGCCAGTAACCGGCGGACGGGGACAGATACGCAGTATTTT.